This T cell receptor beta chain was profiled in a study of T cells after yellow fever vaccination. Study conclusions and caveats: Although most clonotypes did not, a small share appeared in both CD4 and CD8 compartments. Boosting was followed by the reappearance of most primary-vaccination clones (less than 98% CD4, 85% to 90% CD8).

This clonotype was found a few times. No antigen is known for it. In germline, CDR1 is MGHRA, CDR2 YSYEKL. There are 15 residues in the CDR3. V shed 1 base, J shed 6 bases, and the junction held 5 bases outside the gene matches. UMIs and a universal primer site were added when TCR cDNA was made by 5'RACE template switching. TCRdb reprocessed the 5' RACE reads with MiXCR, giving one entry per CDR3 protein. Seen here are approximately 330,000 distinct CDR3 sequences, roughly an eighth observed once, and the top ten hold more than 3%. This receptor was taken from a man aged 18 to 35 who received the YFV17D yellow fever vaccine. The chain employs TRBV4-1 and TRBJ1-2, with 10 nucleotides matching TRBD1. The source material was CD4+ T cells sorted from PBMCs, sampled 15 days after the yellow fever booster vaccination. The CDR3 DNA reads TGCGCCAGCAGCCAAGCACGACAGGGGGCAGATGGCTACACCTTC. This encodes CASSQARQGADGYTF.